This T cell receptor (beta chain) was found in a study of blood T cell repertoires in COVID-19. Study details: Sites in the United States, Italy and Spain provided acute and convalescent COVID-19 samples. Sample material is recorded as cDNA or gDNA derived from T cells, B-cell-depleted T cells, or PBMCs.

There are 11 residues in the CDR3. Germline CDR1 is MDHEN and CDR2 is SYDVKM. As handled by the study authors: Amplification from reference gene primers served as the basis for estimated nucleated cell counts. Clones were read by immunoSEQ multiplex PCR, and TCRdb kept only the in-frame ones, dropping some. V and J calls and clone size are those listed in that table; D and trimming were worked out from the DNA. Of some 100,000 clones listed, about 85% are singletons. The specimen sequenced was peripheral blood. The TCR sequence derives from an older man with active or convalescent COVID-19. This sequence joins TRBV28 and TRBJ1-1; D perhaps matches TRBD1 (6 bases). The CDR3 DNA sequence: TGTGTCATACAGGGGAACACTGAAGCTTTCTTT. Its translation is CVIQGNTEAFF.